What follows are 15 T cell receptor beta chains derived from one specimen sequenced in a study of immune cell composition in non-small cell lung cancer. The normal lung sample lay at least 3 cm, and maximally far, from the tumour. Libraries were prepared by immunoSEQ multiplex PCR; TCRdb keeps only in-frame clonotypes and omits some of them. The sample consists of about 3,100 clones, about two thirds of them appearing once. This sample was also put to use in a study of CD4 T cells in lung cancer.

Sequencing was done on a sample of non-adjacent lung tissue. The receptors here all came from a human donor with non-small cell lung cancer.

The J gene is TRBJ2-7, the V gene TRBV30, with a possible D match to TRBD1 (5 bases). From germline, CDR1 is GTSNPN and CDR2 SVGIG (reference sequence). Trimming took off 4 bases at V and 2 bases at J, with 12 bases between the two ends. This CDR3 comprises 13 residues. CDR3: CAWNVRVAYEQYF. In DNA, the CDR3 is TGTGCCTGGAACGTCAGGGTAGCCTACGAGCAGTACTTC.

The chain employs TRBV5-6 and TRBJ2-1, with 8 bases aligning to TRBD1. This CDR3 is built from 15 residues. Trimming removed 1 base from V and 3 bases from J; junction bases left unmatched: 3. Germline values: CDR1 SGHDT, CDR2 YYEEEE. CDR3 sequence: CASSLMDRDYNEQFF. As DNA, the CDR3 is TGTGCCAGCAGCTTGATGGACAGGGACTACAATGAGCAGTTCTTC.

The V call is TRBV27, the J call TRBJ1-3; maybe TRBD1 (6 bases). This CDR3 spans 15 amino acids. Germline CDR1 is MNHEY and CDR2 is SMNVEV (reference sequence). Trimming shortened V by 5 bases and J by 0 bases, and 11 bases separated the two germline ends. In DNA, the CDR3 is TGTGCCAGCAGTCCCACAGGGAGCTCTGGAAACACCATATATTTT. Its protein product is CASSPTGSSGNTIYF.

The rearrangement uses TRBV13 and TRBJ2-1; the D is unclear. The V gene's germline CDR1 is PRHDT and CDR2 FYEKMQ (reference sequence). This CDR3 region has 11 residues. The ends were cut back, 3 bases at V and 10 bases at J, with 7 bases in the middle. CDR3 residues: CASSFSREQFF. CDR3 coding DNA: TGTGCCAGCAGCTTTTCGCGAGAGCAGTTCTTC.

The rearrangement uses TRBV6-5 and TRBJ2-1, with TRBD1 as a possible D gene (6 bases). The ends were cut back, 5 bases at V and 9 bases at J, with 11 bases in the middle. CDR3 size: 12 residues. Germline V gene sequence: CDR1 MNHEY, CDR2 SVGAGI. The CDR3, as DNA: TGTGCCAGCAGTCTAGTGGGGGCTGAGCAGTTCTTC. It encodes CASSLVGAEQFF.

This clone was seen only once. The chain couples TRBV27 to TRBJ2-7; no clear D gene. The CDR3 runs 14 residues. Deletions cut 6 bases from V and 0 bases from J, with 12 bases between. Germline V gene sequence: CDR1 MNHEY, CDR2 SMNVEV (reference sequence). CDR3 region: CASRMARFSYEQYF. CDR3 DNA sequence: TGTGCCAGCAGGATGGCCCGATTCTCCTACGAGCAGTACTTC.

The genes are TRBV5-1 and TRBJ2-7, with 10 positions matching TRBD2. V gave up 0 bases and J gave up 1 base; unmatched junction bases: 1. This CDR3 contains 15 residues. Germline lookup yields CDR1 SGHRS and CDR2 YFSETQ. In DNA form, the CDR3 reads TGCGCCAGCAGCTTGGGACTAGCGGGTTCCTACGAGCAGTACTTC. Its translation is CASSLGLAGSYEQYF.

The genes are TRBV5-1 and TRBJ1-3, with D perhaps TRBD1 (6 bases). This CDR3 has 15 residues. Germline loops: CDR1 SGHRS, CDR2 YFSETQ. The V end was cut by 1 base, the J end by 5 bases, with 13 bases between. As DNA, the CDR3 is TGCGCCAGCAGCTTGACGGGGGGCATAAGAAACACCATATATTTT. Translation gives CASSLTGGIRNTIYF.

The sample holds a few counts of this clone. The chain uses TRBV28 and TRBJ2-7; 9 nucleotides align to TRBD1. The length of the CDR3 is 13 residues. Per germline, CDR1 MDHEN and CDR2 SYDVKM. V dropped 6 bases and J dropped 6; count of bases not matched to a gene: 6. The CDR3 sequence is CASRTQGAGEQYF. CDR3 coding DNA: TGTGCCAGCAGGACACAGGGGGCGGGCGAGCAGTACTTC.

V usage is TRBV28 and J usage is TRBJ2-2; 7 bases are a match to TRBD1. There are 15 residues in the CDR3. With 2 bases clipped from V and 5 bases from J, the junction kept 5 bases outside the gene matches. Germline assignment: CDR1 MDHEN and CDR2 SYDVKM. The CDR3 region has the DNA TGTGCCAGCAGTTTAGCCGACAGGGAAACCGGGGAGCTGTTTTTT. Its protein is CASSLADRETGELFF. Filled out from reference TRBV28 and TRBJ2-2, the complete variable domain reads DVKVTQSSRYLVKRTGEKVFLECVQDMDHENMFWYRQDPGLGLRLIYFSYDVKMKEKGDIPEGYSVSREKKERFSLILESASTNQTSMYLCASSLADRETGELFFGEGSRLTVL.

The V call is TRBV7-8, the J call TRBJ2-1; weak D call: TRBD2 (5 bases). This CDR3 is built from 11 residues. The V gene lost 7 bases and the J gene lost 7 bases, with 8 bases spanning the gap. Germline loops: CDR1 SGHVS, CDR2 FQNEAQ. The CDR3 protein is CASKGENEQFF. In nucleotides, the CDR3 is TGTGCCAGCAAGGGAGAGAATGAGCAGTTCTTC.

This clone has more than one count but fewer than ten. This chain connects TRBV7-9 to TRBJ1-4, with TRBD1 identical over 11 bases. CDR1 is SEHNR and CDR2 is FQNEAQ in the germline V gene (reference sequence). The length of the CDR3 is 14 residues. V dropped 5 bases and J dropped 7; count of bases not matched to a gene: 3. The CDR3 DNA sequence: TGTGCCAGCAGCCGGGACAGGGGGACTGAAAAACTGTTTTTT. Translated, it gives CASSRDRGTEKLFF.

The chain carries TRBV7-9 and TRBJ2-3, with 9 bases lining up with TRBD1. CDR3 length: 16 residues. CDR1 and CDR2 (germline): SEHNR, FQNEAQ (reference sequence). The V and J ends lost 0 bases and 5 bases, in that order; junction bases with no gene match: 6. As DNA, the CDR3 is TGTGCCAGCAGCTTAGCCCGGGACAGGGTAAAAGATACGCAGTATTTT. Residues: CASSLARDRVKDTQYF. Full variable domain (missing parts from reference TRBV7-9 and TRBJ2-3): DTGVSQNPRHKITKRGQNVTFRCDPISEHNRLYWYRQTLGQGPEFLTYFQNEAQLEKSRLLSDRFSAERPKGSFSTLEIQRTEQGDSAMYLCASSLARDRVKDTQYFGPGTRLTVL.

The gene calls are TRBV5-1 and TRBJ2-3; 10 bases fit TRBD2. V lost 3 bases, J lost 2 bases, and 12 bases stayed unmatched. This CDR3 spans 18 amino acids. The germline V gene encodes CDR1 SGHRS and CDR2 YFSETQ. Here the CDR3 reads CASSSASLAGAITDTQYF. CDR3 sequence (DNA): TGCGCCAGCAGCTCCGCTAGTCTAGCGGGAGCGATCACAGATACGCAGTATTTT.

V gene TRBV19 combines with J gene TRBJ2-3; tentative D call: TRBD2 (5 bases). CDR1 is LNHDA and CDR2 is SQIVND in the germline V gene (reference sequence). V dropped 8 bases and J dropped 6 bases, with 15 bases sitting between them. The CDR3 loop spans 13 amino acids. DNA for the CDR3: TGTGCCAGTCGCGGGCTAGAACTGGATACGCAGTATTTT. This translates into CASRGLELDTQYF. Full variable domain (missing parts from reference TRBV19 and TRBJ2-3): DGGITQSPKYLFRKEGQNVTLSCEQNLNHDAMYWYRQDPGQGLRLIYYSQIVNDFQKGDIAEGYSVSREKKESFPLTVTSAQKNPTAFYLCASRGLELDTQYFGPGTRLTVL.